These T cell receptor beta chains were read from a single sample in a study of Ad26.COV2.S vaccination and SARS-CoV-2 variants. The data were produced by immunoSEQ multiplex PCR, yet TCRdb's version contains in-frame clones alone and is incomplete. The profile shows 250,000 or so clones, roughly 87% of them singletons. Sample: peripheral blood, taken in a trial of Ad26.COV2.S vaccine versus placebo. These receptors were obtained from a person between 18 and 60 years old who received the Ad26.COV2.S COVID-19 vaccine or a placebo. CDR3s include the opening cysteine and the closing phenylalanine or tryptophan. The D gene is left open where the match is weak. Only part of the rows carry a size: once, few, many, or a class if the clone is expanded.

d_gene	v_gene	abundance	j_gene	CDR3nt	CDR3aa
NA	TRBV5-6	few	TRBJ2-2	TGTGCCAGCAGCTTGCCTCTGAACACCGGGGAGCTGTTTTTT	CASSLPLNTGELFF
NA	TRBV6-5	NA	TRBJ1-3	TGTGCCAGCAGCCTCGACGCGGGGTCTGGAAACACCATATATTTT	CASSLDAGSGNTIYF
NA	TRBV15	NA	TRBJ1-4	TGTGCCACCAGCAGAGACCAGGGAGGCGGTGAAAAACTGTTTTTT	CATSRDQGGGEKLFF
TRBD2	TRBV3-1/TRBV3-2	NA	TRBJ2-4	TGTGCCAGCAGCCGTGGGACTAGCGGGGCCGTACAGTACTTC	CASSRGTSGAVQYF
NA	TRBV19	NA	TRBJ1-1	TGTGCCAGTAGTATAGGGGGGTCGGGGCATCGAAGGACTGAAGCTTTCTTT	CASSIGGSGHRRTEAFF
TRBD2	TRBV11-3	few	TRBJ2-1	TGTGCCAGCAGCCCGACTAGGGGACTAACTTACAATGAGCAGTTCTTC	CASSPTRGLTYNEQFF
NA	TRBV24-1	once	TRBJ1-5	TGTGCCACCAGTGATTTGTCACAAGTCAATCAGCCCCAGCATTTT	CATSDLSQVNQPQHF
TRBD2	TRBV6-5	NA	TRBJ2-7	TGTGCCAGCAGGGGACTAGCGAGAACCTACGAGCAGTACTTC	CASRGLARTYEQYF
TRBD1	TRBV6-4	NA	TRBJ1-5	TGTGCCAGCAGTGAAACACAGGGGGCGGGTCAGCCCCAGCATTTT	CASSETQGAGQPQHF
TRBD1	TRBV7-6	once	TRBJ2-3	TGTGCCAGCAGCCCCCTGACAGGGATTGGGACAGATACGCAGTATTTT	CASSPLTGIGTDTQYF
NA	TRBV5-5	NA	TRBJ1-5	TGTGCCAGCAGCTTGGAGGGGCCAGGGGCAATGGGCAATCAGCCCCAGCATTTT	CASSLEGPGAMGNQPQHF
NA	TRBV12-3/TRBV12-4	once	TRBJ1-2	TGTGCCAGCAGTTTAGATGCCGGCTATGGCTACACCTTC	CASSLDAGYGYTF
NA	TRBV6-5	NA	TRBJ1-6	TGTGCCAGCAGTAGGGAGAGGACATCTCCCCTCCACTTT	CASSRERTSPLHF
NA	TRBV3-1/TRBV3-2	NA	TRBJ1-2	TGTGCCAGCAGCCAAGATCGGTATAACTACACCTTC	CASSQDRYNYTF
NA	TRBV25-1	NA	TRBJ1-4	TGTGCCAGCAGTACGCTCCGTGGGCCGTCGGGGGATGAAAAACTGTTTTTT	CASSTLRGPSGDEKLFF
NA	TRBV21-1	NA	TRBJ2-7	TGTGCTAGCAGCAGGATAACGGGGGGGGACTACGAGCAGTACTTC	CASSRITGGDYEQYF
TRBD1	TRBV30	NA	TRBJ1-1	TGTGCCTGGAGTCGGGACAGGGCGACTGAAGCTTTCTTT	CAWSRDRATEAFF
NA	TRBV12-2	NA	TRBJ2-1	TGTGCAAGTCGCCCCACAAAGCGGGAGATCTACAATGAGCAGTTCTTC	CASRPTKREIYNEQFF
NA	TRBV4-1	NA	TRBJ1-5	TGCGCCAGCAGCCAAGAATCAAGGGGTTCGGATAGCAATCAGCCCCAGCATTTT	CASSQESRGSDSNQPQHF
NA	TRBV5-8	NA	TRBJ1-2	TGTGCCAGCAGCTTGGGGAGGGCTGGCCGCTATGGCTACACCTTC	CASSLGRAGRYGYTF
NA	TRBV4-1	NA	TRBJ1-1	TGCGCCAGCAGCCAAGGGTTCAGCCAGGTGAACACTGAAGCTTTCTTT	CASSQGFSQVNTEAFF
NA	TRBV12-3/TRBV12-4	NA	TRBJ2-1	TGTGCCAGCAGTTTTTCCGGGCCTGTGCAGCAGTTCTTC	CASSFSGPVQQFF
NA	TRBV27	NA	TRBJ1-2	TGTGCCAAGTGTATAAGGCAGGGGACAAACTATGGCTACACCTTC	CAKCIRQGTNYGYTF
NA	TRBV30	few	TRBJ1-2	TGTGCCTGGAGTGCCAGGCTGGGTCAGCTATATGGCTACACCTTC	CAWSARLGQLYGYTF
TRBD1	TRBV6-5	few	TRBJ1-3	TGTGCCAGCAGTTCCCAGGACAGGGCTGGAAACACCATATATTTT	CASSSQDRAGNTIYF
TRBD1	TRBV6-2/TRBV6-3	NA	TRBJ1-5	TGTGCCAGCAGTTACTCACGAGGACAGGGGCTTAATCAGCCCCAGCATTTT	CASSYSRGQGLNQPQHF
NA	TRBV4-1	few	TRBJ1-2	TGCGCCAGCAGCCCGGGGGGCGCGGGCTATGGCTACACCTTC	CASSPGGAGYGYTF
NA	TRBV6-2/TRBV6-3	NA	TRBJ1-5	TGTGCCAGCAGCCCCGGGACAATGAGCAATCAGCCCCAGCATTTT	CASSPGTMSNQPQHF
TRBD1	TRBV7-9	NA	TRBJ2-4	TGTGCCAGCAGCTTAGACCTCCCACAGGGGGGAAACATTCAGTACTTC	CASSLDLPQGGNIQYF
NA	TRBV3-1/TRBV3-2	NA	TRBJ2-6	TGTGCCAGCAGCCAAGTGATCCGACCCGGCTCTGGGGCCAACGTCCTGACTTTC	CASSQVIRPGSGANVLTF
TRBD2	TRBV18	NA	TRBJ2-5	TGTGCCAGCTCTTCGACTAGCGGGGGCCAAGAGACCCAGTACTTC	CASSSTSGGQETQYF
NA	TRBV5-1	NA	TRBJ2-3	TGCGCCAGCAGCTTGAGACTAACCGGGTCAGATACGCAGTATTTT	CASSLRLTGSDTQYF
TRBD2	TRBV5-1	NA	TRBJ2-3	TGCGCCAGCAGCATGGGACTAGGCGCAGATACGCAGTATTTT	CASSMGLGADTQYF
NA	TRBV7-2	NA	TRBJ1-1	TGTGCCAGCAGCTTAGATGCGGAGAACACTGAAGCTTTCTTT	CASSLDAENTEAFF
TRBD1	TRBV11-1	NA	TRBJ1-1	TGTGCCAGCAGCCGCACAGGGGGTAGGACTGAAGCTTTCTTT	CASSRTGGRTEAFF
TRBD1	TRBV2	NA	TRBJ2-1	TGTGCCAGCAGAGAGACAGGGGTGTTGGGGAATGAGCAGTTCTTC	CASRETGVLGNEQFF